This T cell receptor (beta chain) was sequenced in a study of blood T cell repertoires in COVID-19. This table comes from immunoSEQ multiplex PCR, and its TCRdb copy is limited to in-frame clones, with some not included. The table records over 300,000 clones, roughly 82% of them present only once. In germline, CDR1 is GTSNPN, CDR2 SVGIG (reference sequence). V was shortened by 2 bases and J by 8 bases, with 12 bases between the two germline ends. This CDR3 has 13 amino acids. The receptor was derived from a woman aged 45-59 years with acute or convalescent COVID-19. This chain uses TRBV30 with TRBJ2-2; D might be TRBD2 (6 bases). Sequencing was carried out using peripheral blood. This chain's CDR3 is CAWSTSTVGELFF. DNA of the CDR3: TGTGCCTGGAGTACTAGCACCGTAGGGGAGCTGTTTTTT.